Shown below are 25 T cell receptor beta chains from a single sample sequenced in a study of radiation and T cells in renal cell carcinoma. Repertoires were generated with immunoSEQ multiplex PCR, while TCRdb's copy carries only in-frame clones and drops some. The data show roughly 130,000 clones, roughly four fifths seen once. Time point: blood 2 weeks post-SBRT. The treatment here: 15 Gy SBRT to primary tumor, nephrectomy 4 weeks later. This specimen was blood, taken from a patient whose treatment included radiotherapy and nephrectomy. These receptors all come from a woman aged 60 to 75 with renal cell carcinoma.

This chain links TRBV27 with TRBJ2-5, with D hard to call. V shed 4 bases and J shed 3 bases, with 6 bases lying between them. The CDR3 contains 12 residues. Germline loops: CDR1 MNHEY, CDR2 SMNVEV (reference sequence). The CDR3, as DNA: TGTGCCAGCAGTTACATCGAAGAGACCCAGTACTTC. It specifies CASSYIEETQYF.

The CDR3 region has the DNA TGTGCCAGCAGTTTCCTACTAGCGGGGGGGGCAGATACGCAGTATTTT. Translation: CASSFLLAGGADTQYF. This chain links TRBV27 with TRBJ2-3; 13 nucleotides agree with TRBD2. J lost 4 bases, V lost 3 bases, and 4 bases had no gene match. There are 16 residues in the CDR3. Germline lookup yields CDR1 MNHEY and CDR2 SMNVEV (reference sequence).

V usage is TRBV29-1 and J usage is TRBJ2-6, with D possibly TRBD1 on 6 matching bases. V lost 5 bases and J 3 bases, leaving 8 bases between the germline ends. Germline assignment: CDR1 SQVTM and CDR2 ANQGSEA. The CDR3 covers 13 residues. The CDR3 DNA sequence: TGCAGCGTTAGGGGGATTGGGGCCAACGTCCTGACTTTC. This encodes CSVRGIGANVLTF. Full variable domain (outside the CDR3, taken from reference TRBV29-1 and TRBJ2-6): SAVISQKPSRDICQRGTSLTIQCQVDSQVTMMFWYRQQPGQSLTLIATANQGSEATYESGFVIDKFPISRPNLTFSTLTVSNMSPEDSSIYLCSVRGIGANVLTFGAGSRLTVL.

The CDR3 DNA reads TGTGCCAGCGGGGGGGAGGTGGCGGAAAAACTGTTTTTT. It yields the protein CASGGEVAEKLFF. The chain is built from TRBV2 and TRBJ1-4; D possibly corresponds to TRBD1 (5 bases). The CDR3 spans 13 residues. Germline values: CDR1 SNHLY, CDR2 FYNNEI. The V end was cut by 8 bases, the J end by 8 bases, with 15 bases between.

The rearrangement uses TRBV2 and TRBJ2-5; 12 positions agree with TRBD2. The CDR3 runs to 14 residues. The J segment lost 7 bases and the V segment lost 9 bases, leaving 9 bases of the junction unmatched. Germline values: CDR1 SNHLY, CDR2 FYNNEI. For the CDR3, the DNA is TGTGCCAGGAGACCGGGACTAGCGGGTGGGACCCAGTACTTC. Amino acid sequence: CARRPGLAGGTQYF.

The chain links TRBV5-4 to TRBJ1-3; TRBD1 is a possible D gene (5 bases). The CDR3 is made up of 15 amino acids. Looked up from germline, CDR1 is SGHNT and CDR2 is YYREEE (reference sequence). V shed 4 bases and J shed 0 bases, with 11 bases lying between them. The CDR3 spells CASSRDPSSGNTIYF. In DNA, the CDR3 is TGTGCCAGCAGCCGGGACCCTTCCTCTGGAAACACCATATATTTT.

The V gene is TRBV7-2, the J gene TRBJ2-4, with 10 bases identical to TRBD1. The V and J ends lost 6 bases and 0 bases, in that order; junction bases with no gene match: 11. The CDR3 covers 18 residues. Germline values: CDR1 SGHTA, CDR2 FQGNSA. The CDR3 region is CASSTDRGPTLAKNIQYF. The CDR3 DNA reads TGTGCCAGCAGTACTGACAGGGGGCCAACATTAGCCAAAAACATTCAGTACTTC.

Written as DNA, the CDR3 is TGTGCCAGTAGTCAGGGGTTCTATGGCTACACCTTC. Protein sequence: CASSQGFYGYTF. The chain uses TRBV19 and TRBJ1-2; tentatively, D is TRBD1 (6 bases). CDR3 size: 12 residues. V lost 5 bases, J lost 4 bases, and 8 bases lay in between. The germline V gene encodes CDR1 LNHDA and CDR2 SQIVND (reference sequence). The full variable domain, in which reference TRBV19 and TRBJ1-2 provide the parts outside the CDR3, is DGGITQSPKYLFRKEGQNVTLSCEQNLNHDAMYWYRQDPGQGLRLIYYSQIVNDFQKGDIAEGYSVSREKKESFPLTVTSAQKNPTAFYLCASSQGFYGYTFGSGTRLTVV.

This chain uses TRBV10-3 with TRBJ2-5; 9 bases are shared with TRBD1. Germline lookup yields CDR1 ENHRY and CDR2 SYGVKD. The CDR3 consists of 17 residues. The trim removed 3 bases at V and 5 bases at J, leaving 13 bases unmatched. CDR3 loop: CAISDPGTGRSRETQYF. CDR3 DNA sequence: TGTGCCATCAGTGACCCCGGGACAGGGCGCTCGAGGGAGACCCAGTACTTC.

This chain joins TRBV30 and TRBJ2-6, with D possibly TRBD1 on 5 matching bases. The CDR3 runs to 14 residues. From germline, CDR1 is GTSNPN and CDR2 SVGIG (reference sequence). In nucleotides, the CDR3 is TGTGGAGGACACCCGGACTCTGGGGCCAACGTCCTGACTTTC. This encodes CGGHPDSGANVLTF.

The DNA of the CDR3 is TGCGCCAGCAGCTTGGGCAGGGTTGGCGAGCAGTACTTC. This gives the protein CASSLGRVGEQYF. The V gene is TRBV5-1, the J gene TRBJ2-7; maybe TRBD1 (5 bases). The CDR3 has 13 residues. The germline V gene encodes CDR1 SGHRS and CDR2 YFSETQ. Trimming left V 0 bases short and J 6 bases short, with 10 bases between.

This clone has only one observation. The chain has TRBV18 and TRBJ2-7; D might be TRBD1 (8 bases). The CDR3 loop spans 15 amino acids. With 1 base removed from V and 2 bases from J, the gap between germline ends came to 12 bases. Germline values: CDR1 KGHSH, CDR2 LQKENI. Here the CDR3 DNA reads TGTGCCAGCTCACCACAACAGGGGGGGCCCTACGAGCAGTACTTC. The encoded protein is CASSPQQGGPYEQYF.

The chain uses TRBV2 and TRBJ1-6, with D hard to call. CDR3 size: 11 residues. Between the trimmed V and J ends, which lost 7 bases and 5 bases, there was a span of 3 bases. CDR1 and CDR2 (germline): SNHLY, FYNNEI. CDR3 region: CASTNNSPLHF. For the CDR3, the DNA is TGTGCCAGCACTAATAATTCACCCCTCCACTTT.

V and J are TRBV27 and TRBJ2-5, with 9 bases aligning to TRBD2. J lost 4 bases, V lost 6 bases, and 9 bases had no gene match. The germline CDR1 and CDR2 sequences are MNHEY and SMNVEV (reference sequence). This CDR3 is 15 amino acids long. The CDR3 sequence is CASRGRAGGSETQYF. In DNA, the CDR3 is TGTGCCAGCAGGGGGCGAGCGGGGGGTTCAGAGACCCAGTACTTC.

V and J are TRBV2 and TRBJ2-3, with 8 positions matching TRBD1. This CDR3 is built from 14 residues. Germline-derived CDR1 and CDR2 are SNHLY and FYNNEI. V was pared by 7 bases and J by 2 bases, with 5 bases of the junction left unmatched. CDR3 protein: CASKRQGNTDTQYF. CDR3 DNA: TGTGCCAGCAAGAGACAGGGGAACACAGATACGCAGTATTTT. Full variable domain (outside the CDR3, taken from reference TRBV2 and TRBJ2-3): EPEVTQTPSHQVTQMGQEVILRCVPISNHLYFYWYRQILGQKVEFLVSFYNNEISEKSEIFDDQFSVERPDGSNFTLKIRSTKLEDSAMYFCASKRQGNTDTQYFGPGTRLTVL.

This clone appeared a single time. This rearrangement joins TRBV6-1 to TRBJ2-5; 9 bases are shared with TRBD2. This CDR3 is built from 14 residues. V shed 1 base and J 7 bases; nucleotides not matched to a gene: 4. Germline-derived CDR1 and CDR2 are MNHNS and SASEGT. CDR3 amino acids: CASSEGTSVGTQYF. The CDR3 coding sequence is TGTGCCAGCAGTGAAGGGACTAGCGTGGGGACCCAGTACTTC.

V and J are TRBV2 and TRBJ2-5; D is undetermined. The end of the DNA fits TRBJ2-7 better, so the J call may be wrong. Germline-derived CDR1 and CDR2 are SNHLY and FYNNEI. The CDR3 covers 13 residues. This chain's CDR3 is CASSEDLTYEQYF. In DNA, the CDR3 is TGTGCCAGCAGTGAAGACCTCACCTACGAGCAGTACTTC.

CDR3 sequence reads: CASSSAGTSGANTQYF. The CDR3, as DNA: TGCGCCAGCAGCTCCGCTGGGACTAGCGGGGCGAATACGCAGTATTTT. The chain carries TRBV5-1 and TRBJ2-3; 13 bases fit TRBD2. The germline V gene encodes CDR1 SGHRS and CDR2 YFSETQ. V dropped 3 bases and J dropped 7; count of bases not matched to a gene: 8. This CDR3 contains 16 residues.

The chain carries TRBV6-5 and TRBJ1-5; D not resolved. The CDR3 runs to 13 residues. The germline CDR1 and CDR2 sequences are MNHEY and SVGAGI. Between the trimmed V and J ends, which lost 4 bases and 6 bases, there was a span of 10 bases. The CDR3 spells CASSSTPRQPQHF. Written as DNA, the CDR3 is TGTGCCAGCAGTTCCACTCCGCGTCAGCCCCAGCATTTT.

J is TRBJ2-2 and V is TRBV7-3, with D perhaps assigned TRBD1 or TRBD2 (6 bases each). The CDR3 has 18 amino acids. The germline V gene has CDR1 SGHTA and CDR2 FQGTGA. The ends were cut back, 4 bases at V and 3 bases at J, with 21 bases in the middle. DNA of the CDR3: TGTGCCAGCAGCTCCCAGTTGGGGGGCAGGTTTGACACCGGGGAGCTGTTTTTT. The encoded protein is CASSSQLGGRFDTGELFF.

This sequence joins TRBV20-1 and TRBJ2-3; D is tentatively TRBD1 or TRBD2 (6 bases each). CDR3 length: 11 amino acids. Germline CDR1 reads DFQATT; CDR2 reads SNEGSKA (reference sequence). Trimming removed 7 bases at V and 6 bases at J, with 11 bases between. CDR3 residues: CSGKGGDTQYF. The DNA for the CDR3 is TGCAGTGGGAAAGGGGGGGATACGCAGTATTTT.

The V gene is TRBV29-1, the J gene TRBJ2-3; 11 bases agree with TRBD1. J gave up 4 bases and V 4 bases, and 1 base lay outside the gene matches. There are 13 residues in the CDR3. Germline assignment: CDR1 SQVTM and CDR2 ANQGSEA. The CDR3 DNA reads as TGCAGCGTTGGGACAGGGGGCCCAGATACGCAGTATTTT. Protein sequence: CSVGTGGPDTQYF.

The rearrangement joins TRBV9 to TRBJ1-1; the match to TRBD1 covers 10 bases. The CDR3 has 18 residues. V was pared by 4 bases and J by 3 bases, with 15 bases of the junction left unmatched. Germline V gives CDR1 SGDLS, CDR2 YYNGEE. The CDR3, as DNA: TGTGCCAGCAGCTTAGCGGGGGGAGGGACAGGGGTAGACACTGAAGCTTTCTTT. This gives the protein CASSLAGGGTGVDTEAFF. The variable domain in full, completed from reference TRBV9 and TRBJ1-1, reads DSGVTQTPKHLITATGQRVTLRCSPRSGDLSVYWYQQSLDQGLQFLIQYYNGEERAKGNILERFSAQQFPDLHSELNLSSLELGDSALYFCASSLAGGGTGVDTEAFFGQGTRLTVV.

This chain joins TRBV5-5 and TRBJ1-1; no definite D call. The CDR3 sequence is 16 residues long. Per germline, CDR1 SGHKS and CDR2 YYEKEE (reference sequence). V shed 0 bases and J shed 4 bases, with 16 bases lying between them. CDR3 nucleotide sequence: TGTGCCAGCAGCTTGGCGGCACCTAGCCTTGGCACTGAAGCTTTCTTT. This gives the protein CASSLAAPSLGTEAFF. Using reference TRBV5-5 and TRBJ1-1 for the parts outside the CDR3, the full variable domain is DAGVTQSPTHLIKTRGQQVTLRCSPISGHKSVSWYQQVLGQGPQFIFQYYEKEERGRGNFPDRFSARQFPNYSSELNVNALLLGDSALYLCASSLAAPSLGTEAFFGQGTRLTVV.

The chain carries TRBV14 and TRBJ2-1; the D is unclear. Germline values: CDR1 SGHDN, CDR2 FVKESK. Deletions cut 1 base from V and 10 bases from J, with 17 bases between. The CDR3 contains 15 residues. CDR3 sequence reads: CASSQVNHPGREQFF. CDR3 nucleotide sequence: TGTGCCAGCAGCCAAGTGAACCACCCAGGACGGGAGCAGTTCTTC.